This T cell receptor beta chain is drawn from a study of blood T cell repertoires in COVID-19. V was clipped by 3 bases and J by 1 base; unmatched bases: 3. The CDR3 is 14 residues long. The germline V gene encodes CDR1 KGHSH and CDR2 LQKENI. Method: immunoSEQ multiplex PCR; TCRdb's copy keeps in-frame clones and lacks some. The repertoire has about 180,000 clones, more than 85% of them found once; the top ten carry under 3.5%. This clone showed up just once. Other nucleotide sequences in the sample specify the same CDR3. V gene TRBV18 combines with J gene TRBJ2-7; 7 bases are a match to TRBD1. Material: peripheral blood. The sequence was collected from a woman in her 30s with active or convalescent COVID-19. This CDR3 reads CASSPGTDSYEQYF. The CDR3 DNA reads TGTGCCAGCTCACCTGGGACAGATTCCTACGAGCAGTACTTC.